These 20 T cell receptor beta chains were all obtained from the same sample, sequenced in a study of cytomegalovirus exposure and HLA in healthy donors. The PCR had 60 Vbeta and 13 Jbeta primers. This table comes from immunoSEQ multiplex PCR, and its TCRdb copy is limited to in-frame clones, with some not included. The sample includes fewer than 120,000 clones, more than 60% of them seen just once. The sample was PBMCs. All receptors derive from a man aged 30 to 39 in good health and CMV-seropositive.

V gene TRBV7-9 combines with J gene TRBJ1-3; D perhaps matches TRBD1 (5 bases). The length of the CDR3 is 19 residues. The germline gives CDR1 SEHNR, CDR2 FQNEAQ (reference sequence). Between the trimmed V and J ends, which lost 7 bases and 0 bases, there was a span of 25 bases. The CDR3 DNA reads TGTGCCAGCACTCAATCGTCGGCGGGACTCGCTTACTCTGGAAACACCATATATTTT. This sequence encodes CASTQSSAGLAYSGNTIYF. The whole variable domain, remainder taken from reference TRBV7-9 and TRBJ1-3, is DTGVSQNPRHKITKRGQNVTFRCDPISEHNRLYWYRQTLGQGPEFLTYFQNEAQLEKSRLLSDRFSAERPKGSFSTLEIQRTEQGDSAMYLCASTQSSAGLAYSGNTIYFGEGSWLTVV.

The rearrangement joins TRBV4-2 to TRBJ2-7; D perhaps matches TRBD2 (7 bases). The germline V gene has CDR1 LGHNA and CDR2 YNFKEQ. The CDR3 loop spans 15 amino acids. Trimming shortened V by 0 bases and J by 3 bases, and 12 bases separated the two germline ends. The chain's CDR3 is CASSQDGGAIYEQYF. CDR3 DNA: TGTGCCAGCAGCCAAGATGGGGGGGCAATCTACGAGCAGTACTTC.

The chain carries TRBV9 and TRBJ2-3; TRBD1 is a possible D gene (5 bases). V was shortened by 1 base and J by 6 bases, with 15 bases between the two germline ends. Per the germline V gene, CDR1 is SGDLS and CDR2 is YYNGEE. The CDR3 extends over 15 amino acids. CDR3 sequence (DNA): TGTGCCAGCAGCGTAAACCAGGGTAGGTGGGATACGCAGTATTTT. It specifies CASSVNQGRWDTQYF.

This clone showed up just once. The chain employs TRBV5-1 and TRBJ2-7, with 8 bases lining up with TRBD2. The CDR3 is 18 amino acids. The V gene's germline CDR1 is SGHRS and CDR2 YFSETQ. V shed 2 bases, J shed 2 bases, and the junction held 15 bases outside the gene matches. The CDR3: CASSLSGRAGDLTYEQYF. The CDR3 DNA reads TGCGCCAGCAGCTTAAGCGGGAGAGCGGGGGACTTGACCTACGAGCAGTACTTC.

The rearrangement uses TRBV7-9 and TRBJ2-7; 8 positions agree with TRBD1. Unmatched junction bases numbered 11, after V lost 4 bases and J lost 3 bases. The germline gives CDR1 SEHNR, CDR2 FQNEAQ (reference sequence). This CDR3 is 16 amino acids long. This CDR3 reads CASSSDTGQDLYEQYF. DNA of the CDR3: TGTGCCAGCAGCTCAGATACGGGACAGGACCTCTACGAGCAGTACTTC. Combining the CDR3 with reference TRBV7-9 and TRBJ2-7 gives the whole variable domain DTGVSQNPRHKITKRGQNVTFRCDPISEHNRLYWYRQTLGQGPEFLTYFQNEAQLEKSRLLSDRFSAERPKGSFSTLEIQRTEQGDSAMYLCASSSDTGQDLYEQYFGPGTRLTVT.

The rearrangement links TRBV5-1 to TRBJ2-5, with 8 positions matching TRBD2. The CDR3 spans 17 residues. Germline V gene lookup returns CDR1 SGHRS and CDR2 YFSETQ. Germline trimming cut 0 bases from V and 5 bases from J; bases unmatched to any gene: 12. CDR3 nucleotides: TGCGCCAGCAGCTTGGGAGGCTCTAGCGGGCCGGAGGAGACCCAGTACTTC. This gives the protein CASSLGGSSGPEETQYF.

This clone occurred a few times. This chain uses TRBV19 with TRBJ1-1; possible D gene TRBD1, 6 bases. V was trimmed by 3 bases and J by 1 base, leaving 12 bases between them. This CDR3 is 15 amino acids long. Germline CDR1 is LNHDA and CDR2 is SQIVND (reference sequence). The CDR3 here is CASSIGTFPNTEAFF. The CDR3 nucleotides are TGTGCCAGTAGTATTGGGACATTCCCGAACACTGAAGCTTTCTTT.

This chain uses TRBV4-2 with TRBJ1-6, with D hard to call. The CDR3 spans 13 residues. The V and J ends lost 2 bases and 9 bases respectively, with 8 bases between them. Germline V gene sequence: CDR1 LGHNA, CDR2 YNFKEQ. CDR3 sequence: CASSQRLSSPLHF. The CDR3 nucleotides are TGTGCCAGCAGCCAACGGTTAAGTTCACCCCTCCACTTT.

The rearrangement links TRBV25-1 to TRBJ1-1, with D perhaps matching TRBD1 (5 bases). Germline CDR1 is MGHDK and CDR2 is SYGVNS. This CDR3 contains 16 residues. Between the trimmed V and J ends, which lost 5 bases and 6 bases, there was a span of 22 bases. In nucleotides, the CDR3 is TGTGCCAGCAGTCCTCTTTCGGCAGGGTTAGGCGCTGAAGCTTTCTTT. Protein: CASSPLSAGLGAEAFF.

The chain combines TRBV5-1 with TRBJ2-3, with 11 bases identical to TRBD2. The CDR3 is 17 residues long. CDR1 and CDR2 from the germline V gene are SGHRS and YFSETQ. Trimming removed 6 bases from V and 3 bases from J; junction bases left unmatched: 12. The CDR3 coding sequence is TGCGCCAGCACACTCCCTCAGACTAGCGGGGTTACAGATACGCAGTATTTT. It specifies CASTLPQTSGVTDTQYF.

This clone was seen just once. The V call is TRBV5-1, the J call TRBJ2-5; TRBD1 matches at 8 bases. The ends lost 1 base at V and 3 bases at J; junction bases unmatched: 8. This CDR3 region has 16 residues. Germline V gene sequence: CDR1 SGHRS, CDR2 YFSETQ. The CDR3 loop reads CASSLQAGGWEETQYF. The CDR3 nucleotides are TGCGCCAGCAGCTTGCAGGCAGGGGGCTGGGAAGAGACCCAGTACTTC.

The chain links TRBV25-1 to TRBJ2-5; 9 bases align to TRBD1. The DNA end favors TRBJ2-7, so the J call may be wrong. The CDR3 sequence is 15 residues long. Looked up from germline, CDR1 is MGHDK and CDR2 is SYGVNS. Here the CDR3 reads CASSEGPDRGYEQYF. CDR3 coding DNA: TGTGCCAGCAGTGAAGGCCCGGACAGGGGTTACGAGCAGTACTTC.

The rearrangement joins TRBV30 to TRBJ2-2, with TRBD2 identical over 13 bases. V gave up 7 bases and J gave up 7 bases; unmatched junction bases: 6. The CDR3 contains 14 residues. Germline V gene sequence: CDR1 GTSNPN, CDR2 SVGIG (reference sequence). The CDR3 loop reads CASLTSGGHGELFF. In DNA, the CDR3 is TGTGCCTCATTGACTAGCGGGGGGCACGGGGAGCTGTTTTTT.

This rearrangement joins TRBV19 to TRBJ2-7, with D maybe TRBD1 (6 bases). CDR1 is LNHDA, CDR2 SQIVND, per germline (reference sequence). The CDR3 extends over 13 amino acids. V was pared by 5 bases and J by 10 bases, with 18 bases between. CDR3 in DNA: TGTGCCAGTAGTCCAACGAGAACAGGGTCTCAGTACTTC. This sequence encodes CASSPTRTGSQYF.

V is TRBV29-1 and J is TRBJ2-1, with 8 bases aligning to TRBD1. V was clipped by 5 bases and J by 1 base; unmatched bases: 10. The germline gives CDR1 SQVTM, CDR2 ANQGSEA. This CDR3 region has 16 residues. The CDR3 spells CSVISGGGSSYNEQFF. DNA of the CDR3: TGCAGCGTTATTTCAGGGGGCGGGTCGTCCTACAATGAGCAGTTCTTC.

This clone appeared once. The rearrangement joins TRBV6-4 to TRBJ2-1; TRBD2 might be the D (6 bases). Germline values: CDR1 MRHNA, CDR2 SNTAGT. Trimming shortened V by 5 bases and J by 10 bases, and 18 bases separated the two germline ends. CDR3 length: 14 residues. CDR3 sequence reads: CASSLTRGGDEQFF. CDR3 sequence (DNA): TGTGCCAGCAGTCTAACCCGCGGAGGGGACGAGCAGTTCTTC.

This chain connects TRBV4-2 to TRBJ2-2; 8 bases agree with TRBD2. Trimming removed 3 bases from V and 4 bases from J; junction bases left unmatched: 7. Per germline, CDR1 LGHNA and CDR2 YNFKEQ. The CDR3 runs 16 residues. The CDR3 sequence is CASSHDISGTTGELFF. DNA for the CDR3: TGTGCCAGCAGCCATGATATTAGCGGGACCACCGGGGAGCTGTTTTTT.

The chain uses TRBV10-1 and TRBJ1-1; D remains unclear. The CDR3 has 13 amino acids. Germline V CDR1 and CDR2: WNHNN, SYGVQD (reference sequence). Trimming took 4 bases from V and 0 from J, leaving 6 bases between them. The CDR3 DNA follows: TGCGCCAGCAGTGGTGAGATGAACACTGAAGCTTTCTTT. Protein product: CASSGEMNTEAFF.

V and J are TRBV6-1 and TRBJ2-7; the match to TRBD1 covers 8 bases. This CDR3 spans 13 amino acids. In germline, CDR1 is MNHNS, CDR2 SASEGT. The trim removed 8 bases at V and 2 bases at J, leaving 5 bases unmatched. CDR3 protein: CASRRTGPYEQYF. In nucleotides, the CDR3 is TGTGCCAGCCGAAGGACAGGGCCCTACGAGCAGTACTTC.

CDR3 DNA: TGTGCCAGCAGCGTAGCTCACCAGAACTATGGCTACACCTTC. It encodes CASSVAHQNYGYTF. V is TRBV9 and J is TRBJ1-2, with D hard to call. The CDR3 is 14 amino acids. Trimming removed 0 bases at V and 2 bases at J, with 8 bases between. Germline CDR1 is SGDLS and CDR2 is YYNGEE. The full variable domain, completed using reference TRBV9 and TRBJ1-2, is DSGVTQTPKHLITATGQRVTLRCSPRSGDLSVYWYQQSLDQGLQFLIQYYNGEERAKGNILERFSAQQFPDLHSELNLSSLELGDSALYFCASSVAHQNYGYTFGSGTRLTVV.